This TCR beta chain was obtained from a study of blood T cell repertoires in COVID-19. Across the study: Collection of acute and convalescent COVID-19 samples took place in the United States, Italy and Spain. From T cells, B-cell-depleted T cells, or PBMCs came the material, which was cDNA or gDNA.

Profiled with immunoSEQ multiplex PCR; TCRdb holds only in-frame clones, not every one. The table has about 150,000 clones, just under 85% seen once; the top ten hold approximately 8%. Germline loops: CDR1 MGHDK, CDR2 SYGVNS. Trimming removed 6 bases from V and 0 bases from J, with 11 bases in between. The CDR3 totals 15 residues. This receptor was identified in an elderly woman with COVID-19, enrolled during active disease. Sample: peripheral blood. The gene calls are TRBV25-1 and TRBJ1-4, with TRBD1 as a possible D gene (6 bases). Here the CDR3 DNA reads TGTGCCAGCAGACCCTCAGGGGCAACTAATGAAAAACTGTTTTTT. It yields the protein CASRPSGATNEKLFF. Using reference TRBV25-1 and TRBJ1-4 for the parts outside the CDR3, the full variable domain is EADIYQTPRYLVIGTGKKITLECSQTMGHDKMYWYQQDPGMELHLIHYSYGVNSTEKGDLSSESTVSRIRTEHFPLTLESARPSHTSQYLCASRPSGATNEKLFFGSGTQLSVL.